The T cell receptor (beta chain) under discussion was sequenced for a study of CD8 T cells in ankylosing spondylitis. TCRdb itself ran the 5' RACE reads through MiXCR, one entry per CDR3 protein. The table lists roughly 130,000 distinct CDR3 sequences, 7% of them singletons. V was pared by 4 bases and J by 5 bases, with 14 bases between. CDR3 length: 14 residues. Only a few counts were recorded for this clonotype. Its target is not known. Overall study results and limits: Disease-linked clones had a CD8+ phenotype and relatively low frequency in peripheral blood. About 8 highly homologous variants made up a TCR beta motif, and this motif appeared characteristic of ankylosing spondylitis blood.

Input material: blood, either unsorted or a sorted T cell fraction (not recorded which). The chain links TRBV23-1 to TRBJ2-5, with D possibly matching TRBD2 (6 bases). TRBV23-1 is labeled an ORF, and its function is uncertain. This clonotype originated in a male donor with ankylosing spondylitis or in good health (not recorded which). Written as DNA, the CDR3 is TGCGCCAGCAGTCGGGGGGTATTTATGGAGACCCAGTACTTC. Translation: CASSRGVFMETQYF.